What follows are 17 T cell receptor beta chains derived from one specimen sequenced in a study of chemoradiotherapy in HPV16-positive cancers (dated by TCRdb to between 2021 and 2023). The library was obtained by the immunoSEQ multiplex PCR assay. Not all clones reach the TCRdb copy of this immuneACCESS table, which keeps in-frame sequences only. Checked studies attribute under half of the gap to unresolved V genes and leave the rest unexplained. A total of several thousand clones appear in this sample, 85% to 95% of them only once. More than 2% of the sample is in the top ten clones. Source: blood, taken from a patient who underwent chemoradiotherapy. These receptors all stem from a human donor with HPV-associated anogenital cancer.

The chain couples TRBV18 to TRBJ1-2, with TRBD1 matching 10 bases. The CDR3 totals 16 residues. J was trimmed by 2 bases and V by 1 base; bases with no gene match: 4. Germline loops: CDR1 KGHSH, CDR2 LQKENI. CDR3 residues: CASSPLGTGVNYGYTF. DNA of the CDR3: TGTGCCAGCTCACCACTAGGGACAGGGGTAAACTATGGCTACACCTTC.

V is TRBV19 and J is TRBJ2-5, with TRBD2 matching over 8 bases. The CDR3 is 17 residues long. The J segment lost 0 bases and the V segment lost 5 bases, leaving 11 bases of the junction unmatched. Germline CDR1 reads LNHDA; CDR2 reads SQIVND (reference sequence). This CDR3 reads CASSHMGFGRDQETQYF. The CDR3 DNA reads TGTGCCAGTAGTCACATGGGATTCGGGAGGGACCAAGAGACCCAGTACTTC.

The chain is built from TRBV19 and TRBJ2-2; D gene uncertain. The germline V gene has CDR1 LNHDA and CDR2 SQIVND (reference sequence). V lost 8 bases and J 7 bases, leaving 5 bases between the germline ends. The CDR3 totals 10 residues. CDR3 residues: CASYSGELFF. DNA for the CDR3: TGTGCCAGTTACAGCGGGGAGCTGTTTTTT.

The chain combines TRBV7-2 with TRBJ2-7; TRBD1 is a possible D gene (6 bases). Germline CDR1 and CDR2: SGHTA and FQGNSA. Trimming shortened V by 3 bases and J by 4 bases, and 13 bases separated the two germline ends. The CDR3 is made up of 14 amino acids. DNA for the CDR3: TGTGCCAGCAGCTTGCGAGGGGGAGAGTACGAGCAGTACTTC. It translates to CASSLRGGEYEQYF. The complete variable domain, with remaining parts taken from reference TRBV7-2 and TRBJ2-7, reads GAGVSQSPSNKVTEKGKDVELRCDPISGHTALYWYRQSLGQGLEFLIYFQGNSAPDKSGLPSDRFSAERTGGSVSTLTIQRTQQEDSAVYLCASSLRGGEYEQYFGPGTRLTVT.

This chain joins TRBV2 and TRBJ2-7, with 7 bases aligning to TRBD1. V was pared by 5 bases and J by 0 bases, with 10 bases of the junction left unmatched. This CDR3 contains 16 residues. Germline assignment: CDR1 SNHLY and CDR2 FYNNEI. This chain's CDR3 is CASSTQKGAGSYEQYF. CDR3 nucleotide sequence: TGTGCCAGCAGTACCCAAAAGGGGGCAGGCTCCTACGAGCAGTACTTC.

V gene TRBV14 combines with J gene TRBJ1-2, with a weak D call TRBD1 (5 bases). The CDR3 has 13 amino acids. The germline CDR1 and CDR2 sequences are SGHDN and FVKESK. V was trimmed by 1 base and J by 7 bases, leaving 10 bases between them. The CDR3: CASSQARVGGYTF. The CDR3 DNA is TGTGCCAGCAGCCAAGCCAGGGTCGGTGGCTACACCTTC.

This clone was recorded a few times. V usage is TRBV6-1 and J usage is TRBJ1-2; 8 bases fit TRBD1. CDR1 and CDR2 from the germline V gene are MNHNS and SASEGT. This CDR3 has 13 residues. J gave up 5 bases and V 4 bases, and 3 bases lay outside the gene matches. The CDR3 bases are TGTGCCAGCAGTGCCACAGGGGGTTATGGCTACACCTTC. It codes for CASSATGGYGYTF.

The gene calls are TRBV4-3 and TRBJ1-3; TRBD1 aligns across 7 bases. V shed 3 bases and J 0 bases; nucleotides not matched to a gene: 5. The CDR3 spans 16 residues. In germline, CDR1 is LGHNA, CDR2 YSLEER. The CDR3 bases are TGCGCCAGCAGCCAGGACCGGGACAGCTCTGGAAACACCATATATTTT. This sequence encodes CASSQDRDSSGNTIYF.

The V and J genes are TRBV4-1 and TRBJ2-2, with D perhaps being TRBD1 or TRBD2 (5 bases each). The ends were cut back, 1 base at V and 1 base at J, with 10 bases in the middle. Germline V gene data show CDR1 as MGHRA and CDR2 as YSYEKL. CDR3 length: 16 residues. CDR3 protein: CASSQGVGVNTGELFF. CDR3 nucleotide sequence: TGCGCCAGCAGCCAAGGAGTGGGGGTGAACACCGGGGAGCTGTTTTTT.

This sequence joins TRBV18 and TRBJ2-7; D is ambiguous. V was clipped by 3 bases and J by 1 base, with 10 bases between them. Germline assignment: CDR1 KGHSH and CDR2 LQKENI. The CDR3 length is 14 residues. CDR3 DNA: TGTGCCAGCTCACCGACGGTAGAGTCCTACGAGCAGTACTTC. This gives the protein CASSPTVESYEQYF.

This chain connects TRBV5-1 to TRBJ2-2; the match to TRBD2 covers 10 bases. This CDR3 has 16 amino acids. CDR1 and CDR2 (germline): SGHRS, YFSETQ. Trimming at V came to 0 bases and at J to 7 bases, leaving 6 bases not matched to a gene. The CDR3 nucleotides read TGCGCCAGCAGCTTGGTTGTAACTAGCGGGGTCGGGGAGCTGTTTTTT. Translating gives CASSLVVTSGVGELFF.

The rearrangement joins TRBV18 to TRBJ1-1; 7 positions agree with TRBD1. J lost 1 base, V lost 6 bases, and 8 bases had no gene match. Looked up from germline, CDR1 is KGHSH and CDR2 is LQKENI. The CDR3 contains 15 residues. The CDR3 loop is CASSPDRPTNTEAFF. The CDR3 bases are TGTGCCAGCTCGCCGGACAGGCCTACGAACACTGAAGCTTTCTTT.

This clone has more than one count but fewer than ten. V usage is TRBV5-1 and J usage is TRBJ2-2, with a weak D call TRBD1 (6 bases). The CDR3 sequence is 12 residues long. Trimming left V 8 bases short and J 4 bases short, with 9 bases between. Germline CDR1 SGHRS, CDR2 YFSETQ. Here the CDR3 reads CASTGFTGELFF. In DNA form, the CDR3 reads TGCGCCAGTACAGGGTTCACCGGGGAGCTGTTTTTT.

This chain connects TRBV4-3 to TRBJ2-1; tentatively, D is TRBD2 (5 bases). Germline-derived CDR1 and CDR2 are LGHNA and YSLEER. V dropped 0 bases and J dropped 3 bases, with 15 bases sitting between them. This CDR3 comprises 17 residues. The CDR3 DNA is TGCGCCAGCAGCCAAGAAAGCAGTCTAGGACTCTACAATGAGCAGTTCTTC. It translates to CASSQESSLGLYNEQFF.

Written as DNA, the CDR3 is TGTGCCAGCAGCTTAGGACAGCACTACGAGCAGTACTTC. This gives the protein CASSLGQHYEQYF. The chain is built from TRBV7-2 and TRBJ2-7; D may be TRBD1 (5 bases). The CDR3 covers 13 residues. Germline V CDR1 and CDR2: SGHTA, FQGNSA. Trimming shortened V by 1 base and J by 3 bases, and 7 bases separated the two germline ends.

V and J are TRBV5-1 and TRBJ1-1, with no clear D. V lost 5 bases and J 3 bases, leaving 14 bases between the germline ends. Germline CDR1 SGHRS, CDR2 YFSETQ. CDR3 size: 14 residues. The CDR3 region is CASRVIGVDTEAFF. The CDR3 DNA is TGCGCCAGCAGAGTTATTGGGGTGGACACTGAAGCTTTCTTT.

The V and J genes are TRBV5-8 and TRBJ1-5; D is unresolved. This CDR3 contains 17 residues. Trimming stripped 2 bases from V and 2 bases from J, with 17 bases between. CDR1 is SGHTS and CDR2 is YDEGEE in the germline V gene. In DNA, the CDR3 is TGTGCCAGCAGCTTATCTGTAATTCCGGGAGGCAATCAGCCCCAGCATTTT. Translated, it gives CASSLSVIPGGNQPQHF.